This T cell receptor beta chain was observed in a study of T cells in Graves' hyperthyroidism and ophthalmopathy. Template material for amplifying TCR beta CDR3 regions consisted of RNA transcripts. RT-PCR in the first round (using the HTBI primer set) targeted the TCR CDR3. TCRdb ran MiXCR on the multiplex PCR reads and lists one entry per CDR3 protein. The sample shows 500,000 to 600,000 distinct CDR3 sequences, approximately 44% of them seen only once. Unmatched junction bases numbered 7, after V lost 4 bases and J lost 5 bases. CDR1 GTSNPN and CDR2 SVGIG come from the germline V gene (reference sequence). The CDR3 spans 14 residues.

The TCR was taken from an adult woman with Graves' disease, either hyperthyroidism or ophthalmopathy (not recorded which). This chain connects TRBV30 to TRBJ2-5, with 10 bases lining up with TRBD2. Material for sequencing was peripheral blood or thyroid tissue (not recorded which). CDR3 amino acids: CAWTSGLAEETQYF. The CDR3 nucleotides are TGTGCCTGGACCTCCGGACTAGCGGAGGAGACCCAGTACTTC.